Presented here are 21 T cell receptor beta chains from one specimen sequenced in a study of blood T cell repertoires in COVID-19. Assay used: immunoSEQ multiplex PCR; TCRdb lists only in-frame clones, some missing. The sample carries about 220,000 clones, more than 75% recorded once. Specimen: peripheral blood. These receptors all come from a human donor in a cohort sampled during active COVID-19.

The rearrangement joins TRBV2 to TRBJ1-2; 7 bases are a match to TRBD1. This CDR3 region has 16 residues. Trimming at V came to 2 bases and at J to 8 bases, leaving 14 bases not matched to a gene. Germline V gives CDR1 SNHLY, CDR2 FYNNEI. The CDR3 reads CASSEILRSGGSGYTF. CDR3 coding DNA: TGTGCCAGCAGTGAAATTCTGCGCTCAGGGGGTTCGGGCTACACCTTC. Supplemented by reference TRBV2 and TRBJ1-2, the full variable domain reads EPEVTQTPSHQVTQMGQEVILRCVPISNHLYFYWYRQILGQKVEFLVSFYNNEISEKSEIFDDQFSVERPDGSNFTLKIRSTKLEDSAMYFCASSEILRSGGSGYTFGSGTRLTVV.

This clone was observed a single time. The CDR3 reads CASSYSQGTEQYF. The CDR3 region has the DNA TGTGCCAGCAGTTACTCACAGGGTACCGAGCAGTACTTC. The chain has TRBV6-6 and TRBJ2-7; possible D gene TRBD1, 6 bases. The CDR3 runs 13 residues. The V and J ends lost 0 bases and 6 bases respectively, with 9 bases between them. Germline values: CDR1 MNHNY, CDR2 SVGAGI (reference sequence).

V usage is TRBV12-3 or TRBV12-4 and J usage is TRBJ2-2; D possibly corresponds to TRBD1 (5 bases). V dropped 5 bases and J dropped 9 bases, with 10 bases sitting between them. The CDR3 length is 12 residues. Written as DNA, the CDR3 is TGTGCCAGCAGTGTTGGGGCCCGGGAGCTGTTTTTT. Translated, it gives CASSVGARELFF.

The CDR3 region has the DNA TGCGCCAGCAGCTTGGATTGGGCAGGGGGTTCCGAGCAGTACTTC. Protein sequence: CASSLDWAGGSEQYF. The chain links TRBV5-1 to TRBJ2-7; 7 bases map to TRBD1. Germline trimming cut 0 bases from V and 6 bases from J; bases unmatched to any gene: 9. Looked up from germline, CDR1 is SGHRS and CDR2 is YFSETQ. The CDR3 loop spans 15 amino acids.

DNA of the CDR3: TGTGCCAGCTCACCACCTATGGGAGGTGGCACTGAAGCTTTCTTT. This gives the protein CASSPPMGGGTEAFF. The chain recombines TRBV18 with TRBJ1-1; the D is unclear. Trimming removed 0 bases at V and 4 bases at J, with 12 bases between. This CDR3 region has 15 residues. Germline assignment: CDR1 KGHSH and CDR2 LQKENI. The full variable domain, with the rest looked up from reference TRBV18 and TRBJ1-1, is NAGVMQNPRHLVRRRGQEARLRCSPMKGHSHVYWYRQLPEEGLKFMVYLQKENIIDESGMPKERFSAEFPKEGPSILRIQQVVRGDSAAYFCASSPPMGGGTEAFFGQGTRLTVV.

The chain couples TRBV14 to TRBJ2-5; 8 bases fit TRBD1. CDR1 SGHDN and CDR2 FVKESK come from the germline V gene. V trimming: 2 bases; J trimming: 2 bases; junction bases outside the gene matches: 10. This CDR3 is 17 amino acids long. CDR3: CASSQIGQGGGQETQYF. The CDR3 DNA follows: TGTGCCAGCAGCCAAATCGGACAGGGTGGAGGTCAAGAGACCCAGTACTTC.

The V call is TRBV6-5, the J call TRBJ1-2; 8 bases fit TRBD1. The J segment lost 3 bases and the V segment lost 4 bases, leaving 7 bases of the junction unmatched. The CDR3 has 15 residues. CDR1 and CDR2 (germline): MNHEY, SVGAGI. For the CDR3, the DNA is TGTGCCAGCAGTTCACCCGGACAGGGCGACTATGGCTACACCTTC. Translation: CASSSPGQGDYGYTF.

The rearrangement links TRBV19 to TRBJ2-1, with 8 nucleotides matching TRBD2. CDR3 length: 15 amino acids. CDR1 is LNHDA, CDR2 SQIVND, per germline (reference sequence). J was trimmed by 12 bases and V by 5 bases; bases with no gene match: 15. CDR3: CASSSSGLDLLGQFF. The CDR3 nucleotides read TGTGCCAGTAGTTCCTCGGGACTAGACTTATTAGGGCAGTTCTTC. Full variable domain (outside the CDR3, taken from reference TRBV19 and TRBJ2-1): DGGITQSPKYLFRKEGQNVTLSCEQNLNHDAMYWYRQDPGQGLRLIYYSQIVNDFQKGDIAEGYSVSREKKESFPLTVTSAQKNPTAFYLCASSSSGLDLLGQFFGPGTRLTVL.

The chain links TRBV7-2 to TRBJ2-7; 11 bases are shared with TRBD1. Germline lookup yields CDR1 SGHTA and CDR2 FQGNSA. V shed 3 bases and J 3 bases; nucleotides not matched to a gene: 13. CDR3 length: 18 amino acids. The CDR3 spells CASSFPGTGGSGDYEQYF. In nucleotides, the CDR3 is TGTGCCAGCAGCTTCCCCGGGACAGGGGGATCCGGGGACTACGAGCAGTACTTC.

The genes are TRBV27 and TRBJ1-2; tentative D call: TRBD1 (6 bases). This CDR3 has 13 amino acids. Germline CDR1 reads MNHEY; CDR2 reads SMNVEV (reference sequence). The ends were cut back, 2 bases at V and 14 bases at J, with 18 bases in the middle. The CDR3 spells CASSLHRAGSGTF. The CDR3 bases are TGTGCCAGCAGTTTACACAGGGCGGGCTCTGGGACCTTC.

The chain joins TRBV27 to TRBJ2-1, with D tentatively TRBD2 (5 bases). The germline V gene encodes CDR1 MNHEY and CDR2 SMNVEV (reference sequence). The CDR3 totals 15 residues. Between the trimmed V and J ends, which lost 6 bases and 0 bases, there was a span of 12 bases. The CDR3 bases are TGTGCCAGCAGATCAGAGGGAAGCTCCTACAATGAGCAGTTCTTC. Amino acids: CASRSEGSSYNEQFF.

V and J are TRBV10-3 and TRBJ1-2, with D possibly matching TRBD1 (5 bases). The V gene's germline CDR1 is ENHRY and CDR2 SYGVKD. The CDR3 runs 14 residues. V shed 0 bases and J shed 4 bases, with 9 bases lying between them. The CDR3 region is CAISESQGSYGYTF. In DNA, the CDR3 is TGTGCCATCAGTGAGTCGCAGGGTTCCTATGGCTACACCTTC.

The CDR3 DNA sequence: TGTGCCAGCAGTCAAAACAGGGGCGCTGAAGCTTTCTTT. Amino acid sequence: CASSQNRGAEAFF. The chain joins TRBV12-3 or TRBV12-4 to TRBJ1-1; 7 nucleotides align to TRBD1. The CDR3 covers 13 residues. Trimming removed 5 bases from V and 6 bases from J; junction bases left unmatched: 6.

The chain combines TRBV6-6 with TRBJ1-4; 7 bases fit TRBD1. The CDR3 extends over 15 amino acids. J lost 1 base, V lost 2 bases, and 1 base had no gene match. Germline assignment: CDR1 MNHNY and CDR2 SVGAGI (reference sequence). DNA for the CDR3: TGTGCCAGCAGTTACGGGGACAGAACTAATGAAAAACTGTTTTTT. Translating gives CASSYGDRTNEKLFF.

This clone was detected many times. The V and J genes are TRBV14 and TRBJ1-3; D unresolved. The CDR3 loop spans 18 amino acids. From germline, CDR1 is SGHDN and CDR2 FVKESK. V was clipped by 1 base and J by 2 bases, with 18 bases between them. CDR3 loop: CASSQVAAGWSPGNTIYF. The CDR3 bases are TGTGCCAGCAGCCAAGTTGCTGCAGGATGGTCTCCTGGAAACACCATATATTTT.

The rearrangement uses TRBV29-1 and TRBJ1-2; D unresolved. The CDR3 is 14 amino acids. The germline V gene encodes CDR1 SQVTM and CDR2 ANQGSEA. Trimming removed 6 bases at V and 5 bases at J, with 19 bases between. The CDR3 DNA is TGCAGCGTCCGAGGAGCGGGGTTGGGGTATGGCTACACCTTC. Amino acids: CSVRGAGLGYGYTF. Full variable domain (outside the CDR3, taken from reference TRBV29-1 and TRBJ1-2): SAVISQKPSRDICQRGTSLTIQCQVDSQVTMMFWYRQQPGQSLTLIATANQGSEATYESGFVIDKFPISRPNLTFSTLTVSNMSPEDSSIYLCSVRGAGLGYGYTFGSGTRLTVV.

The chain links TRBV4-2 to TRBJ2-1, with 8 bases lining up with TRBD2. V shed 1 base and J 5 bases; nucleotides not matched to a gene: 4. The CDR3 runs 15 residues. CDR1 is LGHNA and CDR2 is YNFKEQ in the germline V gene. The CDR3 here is CASSQGTSRDNEQFF. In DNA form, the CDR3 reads TGTGCCAGCAGCCAAGGGACTAGCCGTGACAATGAGCAGTTCTTC.

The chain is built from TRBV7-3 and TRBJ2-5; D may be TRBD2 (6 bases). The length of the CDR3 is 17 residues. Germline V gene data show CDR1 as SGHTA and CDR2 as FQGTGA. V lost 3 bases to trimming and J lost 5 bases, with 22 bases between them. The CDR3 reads CASSLPGRGCIRETQYF. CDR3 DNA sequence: TGTGCCAGCAGCTTGCCCGGGCGGGGATGTATTCGGGAGACCCAGTACTTC.

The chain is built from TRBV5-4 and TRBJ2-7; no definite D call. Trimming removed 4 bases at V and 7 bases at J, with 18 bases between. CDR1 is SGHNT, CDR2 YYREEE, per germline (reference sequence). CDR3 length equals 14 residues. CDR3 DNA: TGTGCCAGCAGCCCCTTCGCCACAGAAGGAGAGCAGTACTTC. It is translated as CASSPFATEGEQYF.

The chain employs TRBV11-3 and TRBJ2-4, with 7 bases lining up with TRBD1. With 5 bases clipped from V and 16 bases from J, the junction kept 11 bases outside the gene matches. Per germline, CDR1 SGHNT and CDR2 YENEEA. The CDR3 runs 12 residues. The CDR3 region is CASSDSRGPPYF. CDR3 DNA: TGTGCCAGCAGCGACAGTAGGGGGCCTCCCTACTTC. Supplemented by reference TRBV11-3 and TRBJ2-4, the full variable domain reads EAGVVQSPRYKIIEKKQPVAFWCNPISGHNTLYWYLQNLGQGPELLIRYENEEAVDDSQLPKDRFSAERLKGVDSTLKIQPAELGDSAVYLCASSDSRGPPYFGAGTRLSVL.

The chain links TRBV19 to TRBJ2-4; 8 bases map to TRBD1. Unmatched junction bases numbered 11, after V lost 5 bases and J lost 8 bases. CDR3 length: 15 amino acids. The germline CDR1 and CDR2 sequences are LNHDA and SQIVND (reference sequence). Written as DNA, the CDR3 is TGTGCCAGTAGTGCCCTGGACAGGGACAGGCACATTCAGTACTTC. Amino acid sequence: CASSALDRDRHIQYF.